The source of this TCR beta chain is a study of T-cell memory formation after mild COVID-19. Whole-study findings and limits: Cross-reactive memory appears to have joined, as suggested by some responding clones showing up in pre-infection memory. Whereas later expanders leaned CD4+, clones contracting day 15 to 85 showed a balanced CD4/CD8 makeup. Contracting clones localized mainly to CM and EM when CD4+ and mainly to EMRA when CD8+.

In the case of this clonotype: Its antigen remains unidentified.

5'RACE with constant-segment primers built TCRalpha and TCRbeta cDNA libraries with UMIs. TCRdb re-called the 5' RACE reads through MiXCR, storing one row per CDR3 protein. Here the sample spans 250,000 to 350,000 distinct CDR3 sequences, just under 20% being singletons. The CDR3 runs to 17 residues. The V gene end was trimmed by 5 bases and the J gene end by 3 bases; junction bases not matched to a gene: 15. Germline CDR1 and CDR2: SGHAT and FQNNGV. The source is a man younger than 35 who had mild COVID-19 (a few samples of this study predate the infection). Cell type and time point are not known. The genes are TRBV11-2 and TRBJ1-2; 7 positions agree with TRBD1. The sequencing input was PBMCs or a T cell subset sorted from them (not recorded which). The CDR3 DNA reads as TGTGCCAGCAGCCACATGCGGGGCAGGGGGAGTGACTATGGCTACACCTTC. This sequence encodes CASSHMRGRGSDYGYTF.